This TCR beta chain came from a study of control samples from healthy donors and cancer patients. Only in-frame clones appear in the TCRdb table, and some are missing; sequencing was by immunoSEQ multiplex PCR. In the table there are some 49,000 clones, more than 80% of which are singletons. CDR1 KGHSH and CDR2 LQKENI come from the germline V gene. This CDR3 region has 17 residues. The V gene end was trimmed by 3 bases and the J gene end by 0 bases; junction bases not matched to a gene: 9. V gene TRBV18 combines with J gene TRBJ1-1; 8 nucleotides align to TRBD1. The clonotype originates from a man aged 30 to 45 with colorectal cancer. Sequences were obtained from PBMCs. The CDR3 spells CASSPLRTGTVNTEAFF. The DNA for the CDR3 is TGTGCCAGCTCACCCCTAAGGACAGGGACGGTGAACACTGAAGCTTTCTTT. The full variable domain, rest sourced from reference TRBV18 and TRBJ1-1, is NAGVMQNPRHLVRRRGQEARLRCSPMKGHSHVYWYRQLPEEGLKFMVYLQKENIIDESGMPKERFSAEFPKEGPSILRIQQVVRGDSAAYFCASSPLRTGTVNTEAFFGQGTRLTVV.